The 25 T cell receptor beta chains given below trace back to one sample, sequenced in a study of patients and donors after allogeneic stem cell transplantation. Using its own MiXCR run on the RT-PCR reads, TCRdb lists one record per CDR3 protein. Of over 150,000 distinct CDR3 sequences listed, around 28% are singletons. The sample was blood, either unsorted or a sorted T cell fraction (not recorded which). The receptors stem from a human donor who was either an allogeneic HSCT recipient or a stem cell or donor lymphocyte infusion donor (not recorded which). It is not recorded whose cells these are; they may come from a transplant donor.

This clonotype was observed a few times. The V and J genes are TRBV5-1 and TRBJ2-3; D may be TRBD2 (5 bases). The CDR3 length is 15 residues. V gave up 5 bases and J gave up 0 bases, with 13 bases separating them. Germline lookup yields CDR1 SGHRS and CDR2 YFSETQ. CDR3 sequence (DNA): TGCGCCAGCAGTCCGAGCGGCTATAGCACAGATACGCAGTATTTT. It encodes CASSPSGYSTDTQYF.

The chain recombines TRBV28 with TRBJ1-1, with D unresolved. This CDR3 has 14 residues. The V end was cut by 3 bases, the J end by 6 bases, with 14 bases between. CDR1 and CDR2 from the germline V gene are MDHEN and SYDVKM. CDR3 protein: CASSLTSGRAEAFF. The CDR3 region has the DNA TGTGCCAGCAGTTTGACCTCTGGGAGGGCTGAAGCTTTCTTT.

This clonotype was counted at least ten times. The chain uses TRBV6-5 and TRBJ1-6, with D possibly TRBD1 on 6 matching bases. The CDR3 is made up of 15 amino acids. Trimming took off 0 bases at V and 8 bases at J, with 11 bases between the two ends. Looked up from germline, CDR1 is MNHEY and CDR2 is SVGAGI. The CDR3 DNA sequence: TGTGCCAGCAGTTACTCGGTCGCAGGGGATTCACCCCTCCACTTT. Residues: CASSYSVAGDSPLHF.

The chain joins TRBV4-3 to TRBJ2-7, with 8 bases that match TRBD2. The CDR3 extends over 16 amino acids. CDR1 and CDR2 (germline): LGHNA, YSLEER. Trimming at V came to 0 bases and at J to 2 bases, leaving 6 bases not matched to a gene. The CDR3 nucleotides read TGCGCCAGCAGCCAAGATTCCGGGACTAGAGCCTACGAGCAGTACTTC. As protein: CASSQDSGTRAYEQYF.

V is TRBV29-1 and J is TRBJ2-7; no firm D call. This CDR3 has 12 amino acids. Germline V gives CDR1 SQVTM, CDR2 ANQGSEA. V was shortened by 1 base and J by 3 bases, with 7 bases between the two germline ends. The CDR3 loop is CSVEGEFYEQYF. In DNA form, the CDR3 reads TGCAGCGTTGAAGGGGAATTCTACGAGCAGTACTTC.

This clonotype was seen only once. The V call is TRBV6-2 or TRBV6-3, the J call TRBJ2-1; D not certain. Trimming left V 6 bases short and J 10 bases short, with 10 bases between. The CDR3 consists of 11 residues. Per germline, CDR1 MNHEY and CDR2 SVGEGT. CDR3 DNA sequence: TGTGCCAGCAGCTCTACCCGGGAGCAGTTCTTC. Protein: CASSSTREQFF.

V is TRBV27 and J is TRBJ2-7; unclear D gene. The CDR3 length is 14 residues. CDR1 is MNHEY and CDR2 is SMNVEV in the germline V gene (reference sequence). V was clipped by 5 bases and J by 2 bases, with 13 bases between them. As DNA, the CDR3 is TGTGCCAGCAGTGCTGACCAGTCCCCCTACGAGCAGTACTTC. This codes for CASSADQSPYEQYF.

The table lists this clonotype with a few counts. CDR3 DNA: TGCAGTGCTACTGGGGACTATGGCTACACCTTC. Protein sequence: CSATGDYGYTF. This chain joins TRBV20-1 and TRBJ1-2; D not certain. The germline gives CDR1 DFQATT, CDR2 SNEGSKA (reference sequence). The CDR3 is 11 amino acids. V lost 4 bases, J lost 3 bases, and 6 bases lay in between.

This chain uses TRBV4-3 with TRBJ2-4; TRBD1 or TRBD2 may be the D gene (6 bases each). The CDR3 has 16 residues. Per germline, CDR1 LGHNA and CDR2 YSLEER. Trimming removed 4 bases from V and 0 bases from J, with 13 bases in between. CDR3 nucleotides: TGCGCCAGCAGCCGCTACAGGGACTTAGCCAAAAACATTCAGTACTTC. Encoded protein: CASSRYRDLAKNIQYF.

This chain connects TRBV6-6 to TRBJ1-1; D perhaps matches TRBD1 (5 bases). Germline V gene sequence: CDR1 MNHNY, CDR2 SVGAGI (reference sequence). There are 13 residues in the CDR3. V gave up 8 bases and J gave up 4 bases, with 14 bases separating them. The CDR3 bases are TGTGCCAGCCCGCCTCGGGACGGCACTGAAGCTTTCTTT. Translation gives CASPPRDGTEAFF.

The chain is built from TRBV12-3 or TRBV12-4 and TRBJ1-1; tentative D call: TRBD1 (6 bases). This CDR3 region has 15 residues. With 7 bases removed from V and 1 base from J, the gap between germline ends came to 16 bases. CDR3 sequence (DNA): TGTGCCAGCACCGTTTCGTGGGGGCGGAACACTGAAGCTTTCTTT. Its translation is CASTVSWGRNTEAFF.

The V gene is TRBV2, the J gene TRBJ2-5; D possibly matches TRBD1 or TRBD2 (7 bases each). Trimming removed 11 bases from V and 4 bases from J, with 14 bases in between. This CDR3 is built from 12 residues. Germline CDR1 is SNHLY and CDR2 is FYNNEI. CDR3 in amino acids: CAGTGEGETQYF. In DNA form, the CDR3 reads TGTGCCGGCACAGGGGAGGGAGAGACCCAGTACTTC.

This clonotype ranks as medium-sized. The J gene is TRBJ1-6, the V gene TRBV20-1, with 9 bases fitting TRBD1. Germline-derived CDR1 and CDR2 are DFQATT and SNEGSKA (reference sequence). The CDR3 length is 15 residues. CDR3 loop: CSNRGLSSYNSPLHF. The CDR3 DNA reads TGCAGCAACAGGGGGCTAAGCTCCTATAATTCACCCCTCCACTTT.

The V and J genes are TRBV20-1 and TRBJ2-7, with TRBD1 matching 10 bases. This CDR3 has 15 residues. The junction had 9 bases not matched to a gene; V was cut back by 6 bases and J by 1 base. The germline gives CDR1 DFQATT, CDR2 SNEGSKA (reference sequence). The CDR3 spells CSARYRDRGSYEQYF. The CDR3 nucleotides are TGCAGTGCAAGATACCGGGACAGGGGTTCCTACGAGCAGTACTTC.

A note on this clonotype: Compared with germline, one end of the junction differs, possibly owing to a read error. The V gene is TRBV2, the J gene TRBJ2-7; 7 bases match TRBD2. CDR1 and CDR2 from the germline V gene are SNHLY and FYNNEI. This CDR3 region has 12 residues. DNA of the CDR3: TGTGCCAGCAGTTTCCGGGACTACCCCGGGGACTTC. The encoded protein is CASSFRDYPGDF. Together with reference TRBV2 and TRBJ2-7, the CDR3 gives the full variable domain: EPEVTQTPSHQVTQMGQEVILRCVPISNHLYFYWYRQILGQKVEFLVSFYNNEISEKSEIFDDQFSVERPDGSNFTLKIRSTKLEDSAMYFCASSFRDYPGDFGPGTRLTVT.

This clonotype was detected a few times. The chain carries TRBV12-3 or TRBV12-4 and TRBJ2-3; D is undetermined. Trimming took 8 bases from V and 2 from J, leaving 8 bases between them. The CDR3 runs to 12 residues. The CDR3 DNA reads as TGTGCCAGCGGGGTTCTCACAGATACGCAGTATTTT. Encoded protein: CASGVLTDTQYF.

This clonotype was seen only a few times. The rearrangement links TRBV7-2 to TRBJ2-1; TRBD2 aligns across 8 bases. V dropped 8 bases and J dropped 5; count of bases not matched to a gene: 17. Germline V lookup: CDR1 SGHTA, CDR2 FQGNSA. The CDR3 is 17 residues long. DNA for the CDR3: TGTGCCAGCCGTACCCGAACCCGAGCGGGAGATCACAATGAGCAGTTCTTC. Protein sequence: CASRTRTRAGDHNEQFF. The complete variable domain, with remaining parts taken from reference TRBV7-2 and TRBJ2-1, reads GAGVSQSPSNKVTEKGKDVELRCDPISGHTALYWYRQSLGQGLEFLIYFQGNSAPDKSGLPSDRFSAERTGGSVSTLTIQRTQQEDSAVYLCASRTRTRAGDHNEQFFGPGTRLTVL.

This clonotype was observed a single time. V gene TRBV7-2 combines with J gene TRBJ2-1; maybe TRBD2 (7 bases). Germline V gene lookup returns CDR1 SGHTA and CDR2 FQGNSA. This CDR3 is 17 amino acids long. V was trimmed by 1 base and J by 6 bases, leaving 19 bases between them. The CDR3 bases are TGTGCCAGCAGCTTAGTAGGGGGGGGATCCTCGAGCAATGAGCAGTTCTTC. Translating it yields CASSLVGGGSSSNEQFF.

The chain carries TRBV5-1 and TRBJ2-1, with D possibly being TRBD2 (7 bases). Trimming took off 4 bases at V and 8 bases at J, with 16 bases between the two ends. The CDR3 extends over 14 amino acids. The germline V gene encodes CDR1 SGHRS and CDR2 YFSETQ. In DNA, the CDR3 is TGCGCCAGCAGCCCCCTGGGGGGGCTCGATGAGCAGTTCTTC. Protein product: CASSPLGGLDEQFF.

This clonotype was counted a few times. V gene TRBV6-5 combines with J gene TRBJ2-7; TRBD2 matches at 8 bases. Losses at the gene ends were 5 bases for V and 0 bases for J; bases not matched to a gene: 6. Looked up from germline, CDR1 is MNHEY and CDR2 is SVGAGI. This CDR3 is 15 amino acids long. The CDR3 sequence is CASSPLAGSSYEQYF. CDR3 DNA: TGTGCCAGCAGTCCCCTAGCGGGTAGCTCCTACGAGCAGTACTTC.

This clonotype was seen a few times. The chain is built from TRBV20-1 and TRBJ1-4; unclear D gene. Trimming shortened V by 5 bases and J by 8 bases, and 15 bases separated the two germline ends. The CDR3 is 13 amino acids. CDR1 is DFQATT and CDR2 is SNEGSKA in the germline V gene (reference sequence). Here the CDR3 DNA reads TGCAGTGCTGGGCCGCAAGAAGGGGAAAAACTGTTTTTT. This encodes CSAGPQEGEKLFF.

The sample holds a few counts of this clonotype. The J gene is TRBJ2-3, the V gene TRBV7-8; 7 positions match TRBD2. V lost 1 base and J lost 5; bases outside the gene matches: 9. The CDR3 spans 16 residues. The germline CDR1 and CDR2 sequences are SGHVS and FQNEAQ. The CDR3 region is CASSLVVGRELDTQYF. CDR3 bases: TGTGCCAGCAGCTTAGTAGTAGGGCGGGAGTTAGATACGCAGTATTTT.

CDR3: CASSLSQSGEKLFF. The CDR3 DNA sequence: TGTGCCAGCAGCCTAAGCCAGTCTGGTGAAAAACTGTTTTTT. The rearrangement links TRBV7-2 to TRBJ1-4; D gene ambiguous. The CDR3 is 14 amino acids. The V gene's germline CDR1 is SGHTA and CDR2 FQGNSA. Trimming took off 5 bases at V and 7 bases at J, with 14 bases between the two ends.

The chain carries TRBV10-3 and TRBJ2-5; TRBD1 agrees at 7 bases. Germline values: CDR1 ENHRY, CDR2 SYGVKD. The V and J ends lost 7 bases and 1 base, in that order; junction bases with no gene match: 0. The CDR3 runs to 12 residues. CDR3 nucleotides: TGTGCCATCAAGGGGGCCCAAGAGACCCAGTACTTC. Translating it yields CAIKGAQETQYF.

The chain recombines TRBV5-1 with TRBJ2-5; the D is unclear. There are 13 residues in the CDR3. Trimming stripped 0 bases from V and 3 bases from J, with 6 bases between. Germline V gene sequence: CDR1 SGHRS, CDR2 YFSETQ. CDR3 DNA sequence: TGCGCCAGCAGCTTGGTTCAGGAAGAGACCCAGTACTTC. Its protein is CASSLVQEETQYF.